One sample yielded the 2 T cell receptor beta chains listed below, sequenced in a study of blood T cells in healthy people across ages. Primed by a sample-barcoded 5' primer and a J-beta primer mix, a second PCR proceeded for roughly 7 to 12 cycles. TCRdb itself ran the 5' RACE reads through MiXCR, one entry per CDR3 protein. The table records 630,000 or so distinct CDR3 sequences, around 32% of them present only once. What was sequenced was blood. These receptors all come from a woman older than 75 in good health.

CDR3: CASSLGSRGVETQYF. For the CDR3, the DNA is TGTGCCAGCAGCTTGGGGAGCCGAGGAGTGGAGACCCAGTACTTC. This chain joins TRBV5-6 and TRBJ2-5; D remains ambiguous. The CDR3 is 15 amino acids. Germline loops: CDR1 SGHDT, CDR2 YYEEEE. V shed 0 bases and J shed 5 bases, with 14 bases lying between them.

This clonotype was seen a few times. This chain uses TRBV11-2 with TRBJ1-5; maybe TRBD1 (6 bases). The CDR3 is 15 residues long. CDR1 and CDR2 (germline): SGHAT, FQNNGV. Trimming shortened V by 3 bases and J by 5 bases, and 14 bases separated the two germline ends. CDR3 bases: TGTGCCAGCAGCTTCCAGACAGGTCCAGATCAGCCCCAGCATTTT. This sequence encodes CASSFQTGPDQPQHF.